This T cell receptor (beta chain) was observed in a study of regulatory T cells in long-lasting Graves disease. Regarding time point: persistent/refractory GD, antithyroid drugs over 5 years with positive TRAb. Scientists built the TCR library using RNA that was extracted from PBMCs. This CDR3 contains 14 residues. Germline CDR1 reads DFQATT; CDR2 reads SNEGSKA (reference sequence). Germline trimming cut 5 bases from V and 1 base from J; bases unmatched to any gene: 7. This clonotype came up many times. Sequencing libraries for TCR beta were prepared with iRepertoire HTBI primers and Arm-PCR of CDR3 regions. As processed by the authors: Analysis of the samples identified 60 to 75 TRBV and around 15 TRBJ segments. TCRdb processed the multiplex PCR reads anew with MiXCR; each CDR3 protein has one entry. TCRdb's processing, not the study's, gives the V and J calls here. Of roughly 400,000 distinct CDR3 sequences listed, under 25% are singletons.

The chain has TRBV20-1 and TRBJ2-5; the match to TRBD1 covers 7 bases. The sample here was peripheral blood mononuclear cells (PBMCs), taken when the disease was refractory, from a patient treated with antithyroid drugs. This receptor was taken from a female donor with Graves disease. The CDR3 is CSAGYRGIQETQYF. The CDR3 DNA sequence: TGCAGTGCTGGCTACAGGGGTATCCAAGAGACCCAGTACTTC.